This record concerns one TCR beta chain sequence. What it binds is not known. This sample was included in a study of shared clonotypes between healthy human individuals. Findings of the study overall: Blood was the sole source, and tissue repertoires probably differ.

CD8 cells regarded as naive lacked CD45RO, were positively chosen for CCR7, and omitted terminally differentiated effector memory CD45RA+ cells. Data came from immunoSEQ multiplex PCR; TCRdb stores just in-frame clones and leaves some out. The data show hundreds of thousands of clones, 95% to 98% seen once. CDR1 SGHRS and CDR2 YFSETQ come from the germline V gene. The CDR3 is made up of 15 amino acids. Trimming took off 4 bases at V and 0 bases at J, with 13 bases between the two ends. Sequencing was performed on naive CD8+ T cells sorted from blood. This TCR derives from a man aged 25 to 45 in good health. The chain couples TRBV5-1 to TRBJ2-5; a possible D gene is TRBD2 (6 bases). The CDR3 loop is CASSLVWDYQETQYF. The CDR3 region has the DNA TGCGCCAGCAGCCTCGTATGGGACTACCAAGAGACCCAGTACTTC.